This record concerns one T cell receptor (beta chain) sequence. This specimen includes other DNA sequences encoding the same CDR3. This specimen belongs to a study of blood T cell repertoires in COVID-19. Whole-study context: Whether acute or convalescent, the COVID-19 samples came from the United States, Italy and Spain.

Repertoires were generated with immunoSEQ multiplex PCR, while TCRdb's copy carries only in-frame clones and drops some. The profile covers 150,000 or so clones, with approximately 81% appearing a single time and approximately 8.4% taken by the ten largest. Trimming removed 0 bases from V and 4 bases from J; junction bases left unmatched: 2. The V gene's germline CDR1 is SGDLS and CDR2 YYNGEE. CDR3 length: 15 residues. Cohort 3 donors counted as recovered after two negative PCRs, clearance, or resolved symptoms. The clonotype comes from a woman in her forties or fifties who had recovered from COVID-19. Sequencing input: PBMCs or T cells enriched from blood (not recorded which). The chain has TRBV9 and TRBJ1-5; 9 nucleotides align to TRBD1. In DNA, the CDR3 is TGTGCCAGCAGCGTAGGTGGGACAGGGAATCAGCCCCAGCATTTT. Residues: CASSVGGTGNQPQHF.